Sequencing of this T cell receptor beta chain was carried out in a study of cytomegalovirus exposure and HLA in healthy donors. As for the study in general: From HLA-typed donors, an early data release held about 85 million unique TCRs.

It was with 60 Vbeta and 13 Jbeta primers that the PCR ran. The table came from immunoSEQ multiplex PCR; TCRdb's copy has only in-frame clones and leaves some out. Of some 110,000 clones listed, approximately 70% are singletons. The CDR3 has 11 amino acids. Germline V CDR1 and CDR2: SQVTM, ANQGSEA. The V and J genes are TRBV29-1 and TRBJ1-1; TRBD1 is a possible D gene (5 bases). This TCR was sampled from a man aged 18 to 29 in good health and CMV-seronegative. The sequencing input was PBMCs. The CDR3 DNA reads as TGCAGTGGGGGGGAGCACACTGAAGCTTTCTTT. It codes for CSGGEHTEAFF.